What follows is one T cell receptor (beta chain) and its context. Its specificity is not known. A far more abundant clone sits one base away, making this likely a read error. In replicate PCRs of unsorted PBMC, approximately 280 ng DNA, some 30,000 T cell genomes, was used. Using immunoSEQ multiplex PCR, the repertoire was profiled, and TCRdb retains in-frame clones only, with some absent. This table has some 490,000 clones, approximately 81% appearing once. The sample comes from a study of shared clonotypes between healthy human individuals. The wider study: The donors, a couple of women and a few men, were aged 18 to 49.

Per germline, CDR1 ENHRY and CDR2 SYGVKD. The CDR3 runs to 16 residues. Notes on the study in general: The small donor group covered limited genetic and exposure diversity.

The specimen was PBMCs. This TCR was sampled from a woman aged 40-49 years in good health. Some clones in this sample may be carry-over from other donors' samples. J is TRBJ2-2 and V is TRBV10-3; TRBD2 matches at 7 bases. The CDR3 bases are TGTGCCATCAGTGTCTCCGGGACTATGAACACCGGGGAGCCGTTTTTT. Protein sequence: CAISVSGTMNTGEPFF.